Included here is one T cell receptor (beta chain) sequence, with context. Its antigen is unidentified. The entry originates in a study of radiotherapy plus CTLA-4 blockade in lung cancer. General study results and limits: Some TCR clones had been derived from tumors. These clones expanded in peripheral blood after radiotherapy plus ipilimumab. Reportedly, early blood T cell clone dynamics best predicted response, with interferon-beta.

Ipilimumab CTLA-4 blockade and focal radiation were given to patients with chemo-refractory metastatic non-small-cell lung cancer. The data were produced by immunoSEQ multiplex PCR, yet TCRdb's version contains in-frame clones alone and is incomplete. The sample contains 120,000 or so clones, 78% of which appear only once. V lost 0 bases and J lost 4; bases outside the gene matches: 2. Germline V gene lookup returns CDR1 SGHNT and CDR2 YYREEE (reference sequence). The CDR3 spans 16 residues. Sequences were derived from peripheral blood, sampled from a patient treated with radiotherapy plus ipilimumab. The rearrangement uses TRBV5-4 and TRBJ2-2, with 11 bases aligning to TRBD1. This receptor was identified in a human donor with non-small cell lung cancer who had a partial response to radiotherapy plus ipilimumab. As DNA, the CDR3 is TGTGCCAGCAGCTTGGGCGGGACAGGGGGCACCGGGGAGCTGTTTTTT. As protein: CASSLGGTGGTGELFF.